This T cell receptor (beta chain) was observed in a study of T cell responses to AZD1222 COVID-19 vaccine. Germline V gives CDR1 LGHNA, CDR2 YSLEER. The junction had 8 bases not matched to a gene; V was cut back by 3 bases and J by 2 bases. The CDR3 extends over 19 amino acids. Profiled with immunoSEQ multiplex PCR; TCRdb holds only in-frame clones, not every one. The table includes about 160,000 clones, roughly nine tenths detected once. Whole-study results and caveats: After the peak T cell response, and only then, were repertoires sampled.

On this clone: Its antigen remains unidentified.

The chain uses TRBV4-3 and TRBJ2-6; TRBD2 agrees at 12 bases. The sequencing here drew on peripheral blood, taken 28 days after the second AZD1222 dose. This sequence originates from an adult who received the AZD1222 COVID-19 vaccine. The CDR3 region is CASSQRLAGVLAGANVLTF. The CDR3, as DNA: TGCGCCAGCAGCCAGCGACTAGCGGGAGTGTTAGCTGGGGCCAACGTCCTGACTTTC.